This T cell receptor beta chain was sequenced for a study of CD4 T cells in relation to SARS-CoV-2 and coronaviruses. Study as a whole: ViraFEST: approximately nine-day antigen culture of PBMCs, then TCR beta CDR3 sequencing. Negative control cultures got HIV-1 Nef peptides or no peptide.

Unexposed donor CD4+ T cells date from about 2010-2019, before the COVID-19 pandemic. CD4+ T cells were isolated from the cells after roughly 11 days of culture. General study findings and limits: Roughly 69% of donors had memory CD4+ clonotypes crossrecognizing SARS-CoV-2 and common cold coronavirus spike.

This clone was recorded only once. Its antigen is undetermined. The ends lost 4 bases at V and 4 bases at J; junction bases unmatched: 8. The CDR3 has 15 residues. Germline V CDR1 and CDR2: SNHLY, FYNNEI. Only in-frame clones appear in the TCRdb table, and some are missing; sequencing was by immunoSEQ multiplex PCR. The table lists fewer than 25,000 clones, roughly 73% of them singletons. The origin of this receptor is a human donor in good health. This chain links TRBV2 with TRBJ2-7; TRBD1 matches 9 bases. The source material was CD4+ T cells from PBMCs, cultured in vitro. CDR3 amino acids: CASSGLRTGVYEQYF. CDR3 DNA: TGTGCCAGCAGTGGTTTGAGGACAGGGGTTTACGAGCAGTACTTC.